Listed here is a single TCR beta chain. Antigen unknown. The sample comes from a study of cytomegalovirus exposure and HLA in healthy donors. Notes on the study in general: No immune exposure information besides CMV serostatus was available. Investigators reported fewer than 200 TCR beta chains as tied to cytomegalovirus. Previously analyzed data showed that most TCR beta V segments were productive at a frequency of about 87% or about 30%.

Germline CDR1 and CDR2: SQVTM and ANQGSEA. The CDR3 covers 17 residues. V shed 6 bases and J 0 bases; nucleotides not matched to a gene: 12. It was with 60 Vbeta and 13 Jbeta primers that the PCR ran. The repertoire was sequenced with immunoSEQ multiplex PCR; TCRdb's copy has only in-frame clones and lacks some. This listing includes fewer than 250,000 clones. This clonotype was obtained from a woman aged 25-40 years in good health and CMV-seropositive. The sample taken for sequencing was PBMCs. The rearrangement uses TRBV29-1 and TRBJ2-5; 11 bases are a match to TRBD2. For the CDR3, the DNA is TGCAGCGTCGGCGGGACTAGCGGTAATTTGTACCAAGAGACCCAGTACTTC. This encodes CSVGGTSGNLYQETQYF.